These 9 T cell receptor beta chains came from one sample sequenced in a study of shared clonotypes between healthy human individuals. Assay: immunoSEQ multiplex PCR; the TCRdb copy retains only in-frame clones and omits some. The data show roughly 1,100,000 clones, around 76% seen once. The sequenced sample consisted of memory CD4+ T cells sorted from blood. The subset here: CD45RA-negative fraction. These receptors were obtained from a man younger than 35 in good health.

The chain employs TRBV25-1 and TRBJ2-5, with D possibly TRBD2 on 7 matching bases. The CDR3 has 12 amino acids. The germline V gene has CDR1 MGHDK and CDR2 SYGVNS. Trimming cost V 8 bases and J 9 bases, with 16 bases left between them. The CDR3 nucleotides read TGTGCCAGCGGTAAAGGGGGGGAGGCCCAGTACTTC. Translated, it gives CASGKGGEAQYF.

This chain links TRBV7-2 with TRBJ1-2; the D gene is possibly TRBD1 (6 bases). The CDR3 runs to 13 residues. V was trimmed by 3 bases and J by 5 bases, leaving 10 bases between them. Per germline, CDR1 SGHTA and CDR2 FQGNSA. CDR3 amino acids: CASSFQGSYGYTF. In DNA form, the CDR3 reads TGTGCCAGCAGCTTTCAGGGGAGTTATGGCTACACCTTC.

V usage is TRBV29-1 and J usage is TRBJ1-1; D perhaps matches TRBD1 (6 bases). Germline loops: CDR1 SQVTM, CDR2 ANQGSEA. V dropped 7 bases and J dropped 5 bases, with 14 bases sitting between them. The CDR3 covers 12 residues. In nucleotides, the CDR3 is TGCAGCGCCCGGGGGGGGCGGACTGAAGCTTTCTTT. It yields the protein CSARGGRTEAFF.

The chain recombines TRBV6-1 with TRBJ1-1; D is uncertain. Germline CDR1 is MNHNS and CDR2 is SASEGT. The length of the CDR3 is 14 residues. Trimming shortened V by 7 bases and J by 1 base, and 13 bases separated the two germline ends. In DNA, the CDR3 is TGTGCCAGCAAAGGACGGCCAGAGAACACTGAAGCTTTCTTT. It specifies CASKGRPENTEAFF.

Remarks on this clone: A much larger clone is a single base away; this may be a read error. CDR3 loop: CASSRDNTDTQYF. As DNA, the CDR3 is TGTGCCAGCAGCCGGGACAACACAGATACGCAGTATTTT. This chain links TRBV28 with TRBJ2-3; weak D call: TRBD1 (6 bases). Germline V gives CDR1 MDHEN, CDR2 SYDVKM. CDR3 length: 13 residues. Trimming took 6 bases from V and 2 from J, leaving 9 bases between them.

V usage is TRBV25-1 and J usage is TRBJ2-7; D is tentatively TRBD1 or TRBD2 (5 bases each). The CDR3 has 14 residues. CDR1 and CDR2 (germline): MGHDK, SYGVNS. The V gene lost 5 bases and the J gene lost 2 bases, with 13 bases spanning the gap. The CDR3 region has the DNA TGTGCCAGCAGTCTGAGCCAGGGAGCCTACGAGCAGTACTTC. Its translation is CASSLSQGAYEQYF.

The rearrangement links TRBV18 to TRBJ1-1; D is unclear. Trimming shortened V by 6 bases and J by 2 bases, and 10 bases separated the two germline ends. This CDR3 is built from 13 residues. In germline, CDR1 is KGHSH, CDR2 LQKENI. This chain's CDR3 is CASSQEVNTEAFF. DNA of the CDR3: TGTGCCAGCTCGCAGGAGGTAAACACTGAAGCTTTCTTT. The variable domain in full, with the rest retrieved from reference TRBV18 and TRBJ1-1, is NAGVMQNPRHLVRRRGQEARLRCSPMKGHSHVYWYRQLPEEGLKFMVYLQKENIIDESGMPKERFSAEFPKEGPSILRIQQVVRGDSAAYFCASSQEVNTEAFFGQGTRLTVV.

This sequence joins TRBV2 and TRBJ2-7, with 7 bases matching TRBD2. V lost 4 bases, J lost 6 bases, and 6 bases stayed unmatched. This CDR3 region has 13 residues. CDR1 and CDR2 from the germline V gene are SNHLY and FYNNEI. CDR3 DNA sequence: TGTGCCAGCAGTGTCGGGGAGGGCCTCGAGCAGTACTTC. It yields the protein CASSVGEGLEQYF.

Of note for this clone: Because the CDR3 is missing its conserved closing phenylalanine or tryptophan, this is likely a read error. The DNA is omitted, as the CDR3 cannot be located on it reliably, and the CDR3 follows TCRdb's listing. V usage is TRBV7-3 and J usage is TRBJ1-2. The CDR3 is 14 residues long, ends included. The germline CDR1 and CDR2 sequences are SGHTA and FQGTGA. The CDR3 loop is CASSLTGLVRDGVS.